This TCR beta chain was sequenced in a study of CD8 T cells in Susac syndrome (dated by TCRdb to the late 2010s). Regarding the complete study: Repertoire sequencing was used to test whether CD8+ T cell activation and differentiation in Susac syndrome was antigen driven.

About this clonotype: The target of this receptor is not known. There are no base qualities to consult, and no much larger clone falls within one base.

High-throughput TCR beta sequencing profiled peripheral blood CD8+ and CD4+ T cells from healthy donors, Susac syndrome patients and multiple sclerosis patients. The multiple sclerosis controls were treatment-naive patients who had stable or active relapsing-remitting disease and met the revised McDonald criteria. CD8+ TEMRA cells were enriched by FACS, while bulk CD8+ and CD4+ T cells were purified by magnetic negative isolation. Blood was collected in EDTA tubes and processed within 24 hours, with PBMCs isolated through density gradient centrifugation. PBMCs intended for TCR sequencing were cryopreserved in liquid nitrogen and thawed later in a water bath at 37 degrees C. Purity of sorted or isolated CD4+, CD8+ and CD8+ TEMRA cells was at least 90%. Beyond this particular receptor, the publication reports: The TCR sequencing and HLA analysis was acknowledged to have included a relatively small number of individuals.

RNA was extracted using the RNeasy kit, and about 0.45 to 1 ug of the RNA was reverse transcribed with random hexamers. TCR beta CDR3 regions were amplified with the immunoSEQ multiplex PCR assay covering 54 Vbeta and 13 Jbeta segments. To correct PCR amplification bias, a synthetic template baseline was used for both primer optimization and computational correction. The authors processed their data as follows. Reads were annotated to V, D and J genes according to IMGT and were analyzed with immunoSEQ Analyzer, with only productive sequences retained. Clonality was computed as one minus Shannon entropy normalized by log2 of the number of productive unique sequences. Public and private clones were assessed among the 100 most prevalent clones of each patient and control. Clones were defined as Susac-specific when absent from the healthy and MS cohorts, from roughly 1,000 published viral clones and from other ImmuneACCESS disease sequences. The raw public data were reprocessed by TCRdb itself: fastp quality trimming at Q25, MiXCR clonotype calling, in-frame beta chains only. Duplicate CDR3 protein sequences are folded into a single record with the most common DNA and genes. These V and J calls are TCRdb output, not the study's own analysis. For this sample there are 150,000 to 200,000 distinct CDR3 sequences; approximately 93% appear just once. The ten biggest clones cover about 0.094% of the sample.

The germline ends are 21 bases apart after V is trimmed by 10 bases and J by 6 bases. CDR1 and CDR2, looked up from the germline V gene, are ENHRY and SYGVKD. CDR3 length: 14 amino acids, cysteine to phenylalanine. Only the CDR3 part of the read is kept: 42 bases, read in frame from the first base. The clonotype was recovered from a human donor with multiple sclerosis. The V and J genes are TRBV10-3 and TRBJ1-1, with a tentative D gene TRBD1 over 6 matching bases. Sequences were obtained from CD4+ T cells from PBMCs. The CDR3 protein sequence reads: CASVILPGEAEAFF. The sequenced DNA is TGTGCCAGCGTAATTCTGCCAGGGGAGGCTGAAGCTTTCTTT.